The rows below give T cell receptor beta chains drawn from one sample of a study of OX40 agonist ivuxolimab in advanced cancers. Produced via immunoSEQ multiplex PCR; TCRdb's table is partial and in-frame only. The sample holds around 90,000 clones; around 87% are singletons and the top ten take about 4.7%. The source material was CD4+ or CD8+ T cells sorted from blood, sampled in a trial of the OX40 agonist ivuxolimab. The receptors were sampled from an adult with an advanced solid tumor such as melanoma, head and neck, liver or kidney cancer. CDR3s include the opening cysteine and the closing phenylalanine or tryptophan. A D gene is named only where the DNA matches it firmly. A row's size may be missing; if present it is once, few, many or a size class.

D: -; size: -; V: TRBV2; J: TRBJ2-3; CDR3: CASSVIPSADTQYF; DNA: TGTGCCAGCAGTGTAATCCCCAGTGCAGATACGCAGTATTTT
D: TRBD2; size: few; V: TRBV5-1; J: TRBJ2-1; CDR3: CASSSQGTSGINEQFF; DNA: TGCGCCAGCAGCAGCCAGGGGACTAGCGGGATAAATGAGCAGTTCTTC
D: TRBD1; size: -; V: TRBV18; J: TRBJ1-2; CDR3: CASSPRDSDNYGYTF; DNA: TGTGCCAGCTCACCACGGGACAGCGATAACTATGGCTACACCTTC
D: TRBD1; size: -; V: TRBV7-3; J: TRBJ2-5; CDR3: CASSPLGQGETQYF; DNA: TGTGCCAGCAGCCCCCTAGGACAGGGGGAGACCCAGTACTTC
D: -; size: -; V: TRBV16; J: TRBJ2-1; CDR3: CASSLLNEQFF; DNA: TGTGCCAGCAGCCTATTGAATGAGCAGTTCTTC
D: -; size: -; V: TRBV19; J: TRBJ2-3; CDR3: CASRRAAGDTDTQYF; DNA: TGTGCCAGTAGACGTGCCGCAGGCGACACAGATACGCAGTATTTT
D: -; size: -; V: TRBV29-1; J: TRBJ1-2; CDR3: CSVTVAEGPIGNGYTF; DNA: TGCAGCGTCACTGTGGCCGAGGGACCAATAGGGAATGGCTACACCTTC
D: TRBD1; size: -; V: TRBV19; J: TRBJ2-1; CDR3: CASSSGPGGARGPHNEQFF; DNA: TGTGCCAGTAGTAGTGGACCAGGGGGCGCCCGAGGGCCGCACAATGAGCAGTTCTTC
D: -; size: -; V: TRBV19; J: TRBJ2-2; CDR3: CASSRFPDGSGELFF; DNA: TGTGCCAGTAGTAGGTTCCCAGACGGGTCCGGGGAGCTGTTTTTT
D: -; size: -; V: TRBV7-2; J: TRBJ1-5; CDR3: CASSLGMGNQPQHF; DNA: TGTGCCAGCAGCTTAGGGATGGGCAATCAGCCCCAGCATTTT
D: -; size: -; V: TRBV7-6; J: TRBJ1-1; CDR3: CASSSQGSRGTNTEAFF; DNA: TGTGCCAGCAGCTCGCAGGGGTCCCGAGGGACGAACACTGAAGCTTTCTTT
D: -; size: -; V: TRBV9; J: TRBJ2-5; CDR3: CASSTLGSETQYF; DNA: TGTGCCAGCAGCACGCTAGGCTCAGAGACCCAGTACTTC
D: -; size: -; V: TRBV15; J: TRBJ1-3; CDR3: CATSRDSGGGNTIYF; DNA: TGTGCCACCAGCAGAGATTCGGGGGGAGGAAACACCATATATTTT
D: -; size: -; V: TRBV7-3; J: TRBJ2-7; CDR3: CASSSRPYEQYF; DNA: TGTGCCAGCAGCTCCCGGCCCTACGAGCAGTACTTC
D: -; size: -; V: TRBV7-5; J: TRBJ2-3; CDR3: CVRSIRDSCTDTQYF; DNA: TGTGTCAGAAGCATCCGGGACTCTTGCACAGATACGCAGTATTTT
D: TRBD1; size: -; V: TRBV4-2; J: TRBJ1-2; CDR3: CASSQDGQGSYGYTF; DNA: TGTGCCAGCAGCCAAGACGGACAGGGGTCCTATGGCTACACCTTC
D: -; size: -; V: TRBV15; J: TRBJ1-5; CDR3: CATSRGTVNQPQHF; DNA: TGTGCCACCAGCAGAGGGACGGTTAATCAGCCCCAGCATTTT
D: TRBD1; size: few; V: TRBV7-2; J: TRBJ1-2; CDR3: CASSWGTGDESGYTF; DNA: TGTGCCAGCAGCTGGGGGACAGGGGACGAAAGTGGCTACACCTTC
D: TRBD1; size: -; V: TRBV5-1; J: TRBJ2-6; CDR3: CASSLETGISGANVLTF; DNA: TGCGCCAGCAGCTTAGAGACAGGGATCTCTGGGGCCAACGTCCTGACTTTC
D: -; size: -; V: TRBV11-3; J: TRBJ2-3; CDR3: CASSKTSAGTDTQYF; DNA: TGTGCCAGCAGCAAGACTAGTGCCGGCACAGATACGCAGTATTTT
D: -; size: -; V: TRBV10-1; J: TRBJ2-1; CDR3: CASSDELASNEQFF; DNA: TGCGCCAGCAGTGACGAGCTAGCCTCCAATGAGCAGTTCTTC
D: -; size: -; V: TRBV28; J: TRBJ1-5; CDR3: CAVNRYSGSNQPQHF; DNA: TGTGCCGTCAACCGGTACAGCGGGAGCAATCAGCCCCAGCATTTT
D: -; size: -; V: TRBV27; J: TRBJ1-5; CDR3: CASSPTGFSNQPQHF; DNA: TGTGCCAGCAGCCCCACAGGGTTTAGCAATCAGCCCCAGCATTTT
D: -; size: -; V: TRBV4-1; J: TRBJ2-3; CDR3: CASTDRHGVRTDTQYF; DNA: TGCGCCAGCACCGACCGGCATGGAGTCCGCACAGATACGCAGTATTTT
D: -; size: -; V: TRBV6-5; J: TRBJ1-2; CDR3: CASSPSGGGYGYTF; DNA: TGTGCCAGCAGCCCCTCGGGGGGCGGCTATGGCTACACCTTC
D: -; size: -; V: TRBV13; J: TRBJ2-5; CDR3: CASSPRELTRTQYF; DNA: TGTGCCAGCAGCCCCCGGGAGCTAACAAGGACCCAGTACTTC
D: -; size: -; V: TRBV5-4; J: TRBJ2-1; CDR3: CASSFEQGTSPQFF; DNA: TGTGCCAGCAGCTTCGAACAGGGGACTTCCCCGCAGTTCTTC
D: -; size: -; V: TRBV10-3; J: TRBJ2-2; CDR3: CAISDTGLKTGELFF; DNA: TGTGCCATCAGTGATACCGGACTAAAGACCGGGGAGCTGTTTTTT
D: -; size: few; V: TRBV19; J: TRBJ1-1; CDR3: CASSTQSYTEAFF; DNA: TGTGCCAGTAGTACACAGAGCTACACTGAAGCTTTCTTT
D: -; size: -; V: TRBV2; J: TRBJ1-5; CDR3: CASSEDRVDIQPQHF; DNA: TGTGCCAGCAGTGAAGACAGGGTGGATATTCAGCCCCAGCATTTT
D: -; size: few; V: TRBV29-1; J: TRBJ1-3; CDR3: CSVSRGNTIYF; DNA: TGCAGCGTGTCCAGGGGAAACACCATATATTTT
D: -; size: -; V: TRBV29-1; J: TRBJ1-4; CDR3: CSVAGPTNEKLFF; DNA: TGCAGCGTTGCAGGGCCAACTAATGAAAAACTGTTTTTT
D: -; size: -; V: TRBV29-1; J: TRBJ1-2; CDR3: CSVGADRNYGYTF; DNA: TGCAGCGTGGGCGCAGACAGAAACTATGGCTACACCTTC
D: -; size: -; V: TRBV15; J: TRBJ2-3; CDR3: CASQYRDYTDTQYF; DNA: TGTGCCAGCCAATACAGGGACTACACAGATACGCAGTATTTT
D: TRBD1; size: -; V: TRBV7-2; J: TRBJ2-7; CDR3: CASSLGRGSYEQYF; DNA: TGTGCCAGCAGCTTAGGCAGGGGGTCCTACGAGCAGTACTTC
D: TRBD1; size: -; V: TRBV19; J: TRBJ1-2; CDR3: CASSVQGQGNYGYTF; DNA: TGTGCCAGTAGTGTCCAGGGACAGGGCAACTATGGCTACACCTTC
D: TRBD1; size: -; V: TRBV28; J: TRBJ1-5; CDR3: CASSQSGTGGWSNQPQHF; DNA: TGTGCCAGCAGTCAATCCGGGACAGGGGGTTGGAGCAATCAGCCCCAGCATTTT
D: -; size: many; V: TRBV18; J: TRBJ1-2; CDR3: CASSEDGYGYTF; DNA: TGTGCCAGCTCAGAAGACGGCTATGGCTACACCTTC
D: -; size: -; V: TRBV30; J: TRBJ1-4; CDR3: CARYDTHGGKLFF; DNA: TGTGCCAGATACGACACCCACGGGGGAAAACTGTTTTTT